This paragraph reports one T cell receptor (beta chain). The target antigen is unknown. Compared with germline, one end of the junction differs, possibly owing to a read error. This record belongs to a study of blood T cells in healthy people across ages. With a J-beta primer mix and a sample-barcoded 5' primer, a second PCR ran 7 to 11 cycles. A template-switch adaptor containing 12 random nucleotides labeled each cDNA molecule. From each sample, at least 3 million paired-end reads containing CDR3 were obtained. TCRdb called the 5' RACE reads again in MiXCR, with one record for every CDR3 protein. This sample carries about 580,000 distinct CDR3 sequences, roughly 43% of them seen once, and the ten largest clones take roughly 24%. Overall study findings and caveats: Reliance upon unsorted PBMCs precluded definitive naive versus antigen-experienced comparison.

The length of the CDR3 is 14 residues. Germline V CDR1 and CDR2: SSHAT, FNYEAQ (reference sequence). The sample comprised blood. The V gene is TRBV7-7, the J gene TRBJ2-7; D possibly corresponds to TRBD2 (5 bases). This TCR was sampled from a man older than 75 in good health. The CDR3 is CASSTSSSSYEQYF. The DNA of the CDR3 is TGTGCTAGCAGTACTAGTTCCAGCTCCTACGAGCAGTACTTC.